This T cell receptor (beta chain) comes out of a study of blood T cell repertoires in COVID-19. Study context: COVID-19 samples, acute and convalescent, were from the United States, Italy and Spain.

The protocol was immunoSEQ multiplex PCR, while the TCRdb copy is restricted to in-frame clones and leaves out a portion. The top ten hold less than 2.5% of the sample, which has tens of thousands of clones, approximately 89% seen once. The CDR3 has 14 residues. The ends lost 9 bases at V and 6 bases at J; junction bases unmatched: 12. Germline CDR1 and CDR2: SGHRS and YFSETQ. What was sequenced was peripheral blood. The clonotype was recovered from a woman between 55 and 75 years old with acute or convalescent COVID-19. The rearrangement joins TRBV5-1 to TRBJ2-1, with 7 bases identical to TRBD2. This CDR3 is CATKRAGELNEQFF. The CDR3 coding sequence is TGCGCCACCAAAAGGGCGGGGGAACTCAATGAGCAGTTCTTC. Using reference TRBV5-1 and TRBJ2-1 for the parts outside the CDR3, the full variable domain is KAGVTQTPRYLIKTRGQQVTLSCSPISGHRSVSWYQQTPGQGLQFLFEYFSETQRNKGNFPGRFSGRQFSNSRSEMNVSTLELGDSALYLCATKRAGELNEQFFGPGTRLTVL.